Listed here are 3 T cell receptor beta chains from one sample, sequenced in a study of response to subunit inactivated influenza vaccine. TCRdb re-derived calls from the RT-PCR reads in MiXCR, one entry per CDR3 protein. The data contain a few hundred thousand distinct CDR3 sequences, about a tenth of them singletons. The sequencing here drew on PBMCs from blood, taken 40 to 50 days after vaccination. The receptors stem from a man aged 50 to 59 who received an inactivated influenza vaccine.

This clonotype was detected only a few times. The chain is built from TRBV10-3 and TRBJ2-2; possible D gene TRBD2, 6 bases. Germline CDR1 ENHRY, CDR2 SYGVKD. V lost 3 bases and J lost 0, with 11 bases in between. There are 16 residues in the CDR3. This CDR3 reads CAISDPGVSNTGELFF. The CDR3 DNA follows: TGTGCCATCAGTGACCCGGGGGTGTCGAACACCGGGGAGCTGTTTTTT.

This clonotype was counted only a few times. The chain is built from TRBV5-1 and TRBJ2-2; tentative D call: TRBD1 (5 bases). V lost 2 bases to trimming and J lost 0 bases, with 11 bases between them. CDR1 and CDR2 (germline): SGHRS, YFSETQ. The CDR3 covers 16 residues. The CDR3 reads CASSFQGASNTGELFF. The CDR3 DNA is TGCGCCAGCAGCTTTCAAGGGGCATCGAACACCGGGGAGCTGTTTTTT.

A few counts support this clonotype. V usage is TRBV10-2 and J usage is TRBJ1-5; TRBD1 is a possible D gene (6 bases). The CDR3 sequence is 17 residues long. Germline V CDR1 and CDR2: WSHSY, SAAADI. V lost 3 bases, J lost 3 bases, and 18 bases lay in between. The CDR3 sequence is CASSDALGGPYNQPQHF. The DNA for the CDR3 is TGCGCCAGCAGTGATGCCCTTGGGGGGCCTTACAATCAGCCCCAGCATTTT.